This TCR beta chain was recorded in a study of blood T cell repertoires in COVID-19. Original processing notes: How many nucleated cells were present was estimated from reference gene primer amplification. Sequenced by immunoSEQ multiplex PCR; TCRdb stores in-frame clones only, minus some. D and trimming were read from the DNA, whereas the V and J calls and clone size are those reported in that table. The sample shows roughly 100,000 clones, around 90% of them seen only once. Germline V gene data show CDR1 as MDHEN and CDR2 as SYDVKM. The germline V and J ends were trimmed by 6 bases and 6 bases, with 12 bases remaining between them. The CDR3 runs to 13 residues.

V is TRBV28 and J is TRBJ1-5, with no clear D. This receptor was identified in a woman in her forties or fifties with COVID-19, enrolled during active disease. Input material: peripheral blood. In nucleotides, the CDR3 is TGTGCCAGCAGACCCTTAGACTCTCAGCCCCAGCATTTT. Translated: CASRPLDSQPQHF.